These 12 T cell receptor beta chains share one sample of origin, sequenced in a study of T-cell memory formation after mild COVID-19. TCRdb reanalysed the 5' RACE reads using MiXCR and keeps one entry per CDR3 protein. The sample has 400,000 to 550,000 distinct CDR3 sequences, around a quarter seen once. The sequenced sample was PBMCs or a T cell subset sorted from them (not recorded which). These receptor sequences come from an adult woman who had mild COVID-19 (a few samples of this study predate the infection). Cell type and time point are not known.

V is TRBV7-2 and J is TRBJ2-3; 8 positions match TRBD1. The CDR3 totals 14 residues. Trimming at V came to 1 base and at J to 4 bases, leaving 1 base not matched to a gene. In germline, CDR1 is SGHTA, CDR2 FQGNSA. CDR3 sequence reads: CASSLGTGPDTQYF. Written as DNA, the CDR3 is TGTGCCAGCAGCTTAGGGACAGGGCCAGATACGCAGTATTTT.

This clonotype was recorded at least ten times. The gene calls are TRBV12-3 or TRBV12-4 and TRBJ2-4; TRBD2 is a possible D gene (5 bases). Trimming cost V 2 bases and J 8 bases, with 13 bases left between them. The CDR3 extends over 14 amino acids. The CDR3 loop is CASSLSLASDIQYF. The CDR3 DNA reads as TGTGCCAGCAGTTTATCGCTAGCTTCGGACATTCAGTACTTC.

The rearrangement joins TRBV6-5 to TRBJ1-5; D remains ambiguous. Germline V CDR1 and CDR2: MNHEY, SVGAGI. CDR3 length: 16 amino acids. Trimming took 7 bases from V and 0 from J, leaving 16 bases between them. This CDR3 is CASKKSHSYSNQPQHF. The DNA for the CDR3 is TGTGCCAGCAAAAAAAGCCACAGCTATAGCAATCAGCCCCAGCATTTT.

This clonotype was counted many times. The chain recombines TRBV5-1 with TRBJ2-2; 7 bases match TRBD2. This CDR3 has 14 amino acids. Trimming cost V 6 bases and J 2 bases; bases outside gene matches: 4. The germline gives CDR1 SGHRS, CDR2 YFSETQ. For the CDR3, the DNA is TGCGCCAGCATCGGGGGGTTAAACACCGGGGAGCTGTTTTTT. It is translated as CASIGGLNTGELFF.

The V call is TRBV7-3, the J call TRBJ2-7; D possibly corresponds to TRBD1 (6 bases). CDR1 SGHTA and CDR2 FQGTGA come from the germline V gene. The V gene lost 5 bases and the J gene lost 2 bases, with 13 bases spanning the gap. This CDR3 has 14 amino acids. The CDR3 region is CASSPTGTPYEQYF. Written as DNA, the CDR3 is TGTGCCAGCAGCCCTACAGGGACCCCCTACGAGCAGTACTTC.

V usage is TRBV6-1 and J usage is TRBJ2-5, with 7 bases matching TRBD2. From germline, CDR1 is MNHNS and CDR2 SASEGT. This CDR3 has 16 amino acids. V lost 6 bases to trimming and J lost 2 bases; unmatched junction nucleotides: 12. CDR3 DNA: TGTGCCAGCAGACGGCGGGCCGGACTAGTGCAAGAGACCCAGTACTTC. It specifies CASRRRAGLVQETQYF.

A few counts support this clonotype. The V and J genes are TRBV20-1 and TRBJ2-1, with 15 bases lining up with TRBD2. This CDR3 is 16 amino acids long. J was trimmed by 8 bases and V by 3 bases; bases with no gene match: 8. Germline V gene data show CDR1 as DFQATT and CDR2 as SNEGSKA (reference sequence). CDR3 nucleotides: TGCAGTGCTAGCACCCCTGGGACTAGCGGGAGGCATGAGCAGTTCTTC. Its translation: CSASTPGTSGRHEQFF.

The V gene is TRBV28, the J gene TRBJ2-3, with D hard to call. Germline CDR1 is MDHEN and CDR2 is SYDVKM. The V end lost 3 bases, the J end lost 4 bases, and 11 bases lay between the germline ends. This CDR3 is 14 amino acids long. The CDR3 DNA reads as TGTGCCAGCAGTTTTTCGGAAGGCGCAGATACGCAGTATTTT. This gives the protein CASSFSEGADTQYF.

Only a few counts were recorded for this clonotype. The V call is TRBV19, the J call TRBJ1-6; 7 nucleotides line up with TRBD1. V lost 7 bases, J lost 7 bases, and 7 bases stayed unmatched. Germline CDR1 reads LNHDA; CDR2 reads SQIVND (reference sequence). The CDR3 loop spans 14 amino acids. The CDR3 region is CASTHRDRNSPLHF. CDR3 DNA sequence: TGTGCCAGTACCCACCGGGACAGAAATTCACCCCTCCACTTT.

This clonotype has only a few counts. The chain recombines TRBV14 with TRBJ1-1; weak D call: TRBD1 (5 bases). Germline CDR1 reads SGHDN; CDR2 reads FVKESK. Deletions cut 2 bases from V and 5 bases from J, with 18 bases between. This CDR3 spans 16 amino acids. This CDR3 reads CASSQPYRGRGTEAFF. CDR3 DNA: TGTGCCAGCAGCCAACCCTACCGGGGCCGGGGAACTGAAGCTTTCTTT.

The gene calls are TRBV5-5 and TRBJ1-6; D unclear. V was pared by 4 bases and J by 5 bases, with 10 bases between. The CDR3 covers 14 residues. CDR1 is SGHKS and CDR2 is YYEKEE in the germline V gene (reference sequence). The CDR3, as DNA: TGTGCCAGCAGCCCCTTGGCGGATAATTCACCCCTCCACTTT. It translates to CASSPLADNSPLHF.

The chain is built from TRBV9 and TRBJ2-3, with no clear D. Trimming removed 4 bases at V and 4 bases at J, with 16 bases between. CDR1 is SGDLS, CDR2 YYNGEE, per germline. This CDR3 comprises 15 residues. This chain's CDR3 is CASSSRPGSADTQYF. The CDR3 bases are TGTGCCAGCAGCTCCCGGCCCGGAAGCGCAGATACGCAGTATTTT. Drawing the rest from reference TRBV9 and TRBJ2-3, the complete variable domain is DSGVTQTPKHLITATGQRVTLRCSPRSGDLSVYWYQQSLDQGLQFLIQYYNGEERAKGNILERFSAQQFPDLHSELNLSSLELGDSALYFCASSSRPGSADTQYFGPGTRLTVL.